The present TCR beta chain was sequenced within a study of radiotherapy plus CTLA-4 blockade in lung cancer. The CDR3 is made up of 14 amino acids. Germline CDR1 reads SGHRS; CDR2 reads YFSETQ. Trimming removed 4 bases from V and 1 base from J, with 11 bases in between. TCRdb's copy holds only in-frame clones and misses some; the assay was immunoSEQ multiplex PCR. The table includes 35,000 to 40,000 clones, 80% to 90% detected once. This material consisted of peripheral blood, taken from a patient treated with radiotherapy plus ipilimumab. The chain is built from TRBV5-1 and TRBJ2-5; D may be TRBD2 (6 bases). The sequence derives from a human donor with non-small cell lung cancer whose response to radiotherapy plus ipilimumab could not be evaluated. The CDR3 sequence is CASSVSGAQETQYF. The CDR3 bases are TGCGCCAGCAGCGTTAGCGGCGCCCAAGAGACCCAGTACTTC.